This TCR beta chain was observed in a study of metastatic and nonmetastatic thyroid tumors. In the study overall: Repertoires from malignant and benign thyroid patients were compared across blood and tumor or nodule tissue.

All patients were treatment-naive before thyroid surgery. V was trimmed by 1 base and J by 6 bases, leaving 15 bases between them. Germline V CDR1 and CDR2: MGHRA, YSYEKL. CDR3 length: 15 amino acids. From the PCR reads, TCRdb re-called clones with MiXCR. This table holds approximately 31,000 clones, 25% to 35% found once. The genes are TRBV4-1 and TRBJ2-5; no reliable D call. Sample: blood. The TCR sequence derives from a female donor with papillary thyroid cancer or a benign thyroid nodule (not recorded which). Some clones in this sample may be carry-over from other donors' samples. CDR3 sequence (DNA): TGCGCCAGCAGCCAAGTGATTTACTCCCCTCAGACCCAGTACTTC. Amino acid sequence: CASSQVIYSPQTQYF.